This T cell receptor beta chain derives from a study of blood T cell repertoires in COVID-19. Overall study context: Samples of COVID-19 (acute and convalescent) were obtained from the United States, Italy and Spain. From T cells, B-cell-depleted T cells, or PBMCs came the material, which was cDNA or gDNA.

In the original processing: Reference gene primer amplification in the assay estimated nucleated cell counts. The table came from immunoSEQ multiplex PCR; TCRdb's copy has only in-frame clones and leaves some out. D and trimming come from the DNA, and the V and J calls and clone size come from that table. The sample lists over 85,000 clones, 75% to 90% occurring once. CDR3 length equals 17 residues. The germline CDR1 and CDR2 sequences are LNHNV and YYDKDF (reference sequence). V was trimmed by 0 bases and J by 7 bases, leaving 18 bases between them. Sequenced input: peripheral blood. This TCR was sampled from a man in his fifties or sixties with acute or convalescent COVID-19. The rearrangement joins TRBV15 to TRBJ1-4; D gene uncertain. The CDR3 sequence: CATSRDLDPGLGEKLFF. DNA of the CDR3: TGTGCCACCAGCAGAGATCTAGATCCGGGGTTGGGTGAAAAACTGTTTTTT.